The T cell receptor beta chain under discussion was sequenced for a study of cytomegalovirus exposure and HLA in healthy donors. PCR used 60 Vbeta primers and 13 Jbeta primers. Only in-frame clones appear in the TCRdb table, and some are missing; sequencing was by immunoSEQ multiplex PCR. This sample's table has more than 40,000 clones. The germline gives CDR1 SGHVS, CDR2 FNYEAQ. The CDR3 consists of 14 residues. Germline trimming cut 0 bases from V and 1 base from J; bases unmatched to any gene: 0. Note on this clone: The antigen is unknown.

Study results and caveats: For most TCR beta V segments, an earlier analysis put the productive rate at about 87% or about 30% of the time.

This chain links TRBV7-6 with TRBJ2-7; the match to TRBD1 covers 7 bases. Sequenced material: PBMCs. The TCR comes from a woman aged 40 to 55 in good health and CMV-seronegative. The CDR3 coding sequence is TGTGCCAGCAGCTTAGCGGGACAGTCCTACGAGCAGTACTTC. Translating it yields CASSLAGQSYEQYF.